Presented here are 13 T cell receptor beta chains from one specimen sequenced in a study of cytomegalovirus exposure and HLA in healthy donors. The primer mix had 60 Vbeta and 13 Jbeta primers. Profiled with immunoSEQ multiplex PCR; TCRdb holds only in-frame clones, not every one. The sample consists of under 200,000 clones, 68% of them appearing once. Sequencing input: PBMCs. Receptors were obtained from a woman aged 35 to 49 in good health and CMV-seropositive.

The chain employs TRBV28 and TRBJ2-3; 10 bases map to TRBD2. This CDR3 has 17 amino acids. After removal of 2 bases from V and 6 bases from J, the junction contained 11 bases not matched to a gene. The germline CDR1 and CDR2 sequences are MDHEN and SYDVKM. This chain's CDR3 is CASSLRWGTSDTDTQYF. The CDR3 region has the DNA TGTGCCAGCAGTTTACGGTGGGGGACTAGCGATACGGATACGCAGTATTTT.

The chain is built from TRBV7-9 and TRBJ2-7; 8 bases agree with TRBD2. The ends lost 1 base at V and 4 bases at J; junction bases unmatched: 3. Germline V gene lookup returns CDR1 SEHNR and CDR2 FQNEAQ (reference sequence). The CDR3 is made up of 14 amino acids. The CDR3 DNA sequence: TGTGCCAGCAGCTTAGGCGGGGGGTTTTACGAGCAGTACTTC. Translated, it gives CASSLGGGFYEQYF.

The chain couples TRBV6-1 to TRBJ2-5, with D unresolved. The ends were cut back, 5 bases at V and 3 bases at J, with 4 bases in the middle. CDR3 length: 11 amino acids. Germline V gives CDR1 MNHNS, CDR2 SASEGT. CDR3: CASSPEETQYF. CDR3 nucleotides: TGTGCCAGCAGTCCGGAAGAGACCCAGTACTTC.

The rearrangement joins TRBV14 to TRBJ2-5; no reliable D call. The DNA matches TRBJ2-7 better at its end, which makes the J call doubtful. The CDR3 is made up of 11 amino acids. Per the germline V gene, CDR1 is SGHDN and CDR2 is FVKESK. The CDR3 DNA sequence: TGTGCCAGCAGCCAAGAGCACGAGCAGTACTTC. This gives the protein CASSQEHEQYF.

This clone occurred a few times. For the CDR3, the DNA is TGTGCCAGTAGTATAGCCCCCAGAGGATCGAGCAATCAGCCCCAGCATTTT. Protein sequence: CASSIAPRGSSNQPQHF. The chain couples TRBV19 to TRBJ1-5; no clear D gene. CDR3 size: 17 residues. V was cut by 1 base and J by 1 base, with 14 bases left in between. Germline V gives CDR1 LNHDA, CDR2 SQIVND (reference sequence). Full variable domain (rest looked up from reference TRBV19 and TRBJ1-5): DGGITQSPKYLFRKEGQNVTLSCEQNLNHDAMYWYRQDPGQGLRLIYYSQIVNDFQKGDIAEGYSVSREKKESFPLTVTSAQKNPTAFYLCASSIAPRGSSNQPQHFGDGTRLSIL.

This clone was picked up a small number of times. This chain uses TRBV11-1 with TRBJ2-3; D uncertain. Trimming pared 4 bases from V and 0 bases from J, leaving 5 bases between. CDR1 is SGHAT and CDR2 is FQDESV in the germline V gene (reference sequence). CDR3 size: 13 residues. The CDR3 nucleotides read TGTGCCAGCAGCTCCCTAAGCACAGATACGCAGTATTTT. The encoded protein is CASSSLSTDTQYF. The full variable domain, with the rest looked up from reference TRBV11-1 and TRBJ2-3, is EAEVAQSPRYKITEKSQAVAFWCDPISGHATLYWYRQILGQGPELLVQFQDESVVDDSQLPKDRFSAERLKGVDSTLKIQPAELGDSAMYLCASSSLSTDTQYFGPGTRLTVL.

In regard to this clone: The DNA is left out, because the CDR3 cannot be placed on it with certainty; the CDR3 is given as TCRdb lists it. The rearrangement links TRBV7-2 to TRBJ1-5; TRBD1, the table's D call, was not compared with the DNA. The germline CDR1 and CDR2 sequences are SGHTA and FQGNSA. The CDR3 region is 15 residues in length, termini included. This CDR3 is CASSFGQGSYQPQNF.

The chain is built from TRBV9 and TRBJ2-1, with 9 bases matching TRBD2. The CDR3 covers 15 residues. The germline V gene encodes CDR1 SGDLS and CDR2 YYNGEE. Trimming took 0 bases from V and 7 from J; bases not matched to a gene: 5. CDR3 sequence (DNA): TGTGCCAGCAGCGTAGGTAGCGGGAGTTGGAATGAGCAGTTCTTC. It is translated as CASSVGSGSWNEQFF.

This chain joins TRBV10-3 and TRBJ1-5, with D hard to call. The V gene's germline CDR1 is ENHRY and CDR2 SYGVKD. Between the trimmed V and J ends, which lost 3 bases and 5 bases, there was a span of 8 bases. The CDR3 runs 13 residues. CDR3 sequence: CAISDEEYQPQHF. CDR3 in DNA: TGTGCCATCAGTGATGAGGAGTATCAGCCCCAGCATTTT.

This clone occurred a few times. The chain uses TRBV5-1 and TRBJ1-1; TRBD1 matches 7 bases. The V gene end was trimmed by 0 bases and the J gene end by 0 bases; junction bases not matched to a gene: 8. The germline gives CDR1 SGHRS, CDR2 YFSETQ. The CDR3 extends over 17 amino acids. The CDR3 DNA follows: TGCGCCAGCAGCTTGGCCGGGGCAGGGGGAGTGAACACTGAAGCTTTCTTT. It translates to CASSLAGAGGVNTEAFF.

This clone was counted a few times. The J gene is TRBJ2-2, the V gene TRBV5-4; possible D gene TRBD2, 5 bases. The V gene's germline CDR1 is SGHNT and CDR2 YYREEE (reference sequence). Trimming left V 7 bases short and J 7 bases short, with 17 bases between. The CDR3 runs to 14 residues. Written as DNA, the CDR3 is TGTGCCAGCGGCCCGTTTACTAGTAACGGGGAGCTGTTTTTT. Residues: CASGPFTSNGELFF.

CDR3 protein: CASIATRGRAFF. The CDR3 DNA sequence: TGTGCCAGCATCGCGACAAGGGGAAGAGCTTTCTTT. The V and J genes are TRBV28 and TRBJ1-1; tentatively, D is TRBD1 (5 bases). V gave up 7 bases and J gave up 10 bases, with 16 bases separating them. CDR1 MDHEN and CDR2 SYDVKM come from the germline V gene. There are 12 residues in the CDR3.

The CDR3, as DNA: TGTGCCAGCAGCTCAGGGGACGGCTACACCTTC. Translating it yields CASSSGDGYTF. The chain carries TRBV7-6 and TRBJ1-2; D is perhaps TRBD1 (6 bases). The CDR3 runs 11 residues. The V gene's germline CDR1 is SGHVS and CDR2 FNYEAQ. V was pared by 4 bases and J by 8 bases, with 8 bases between.